The next 26 T cell receptor beta chains were all read from a single sample in a study of T cells in Graves' hyperthyroidism and ophthalmopathy. The source material, RNA transcripts, was used to amplify TCR beta CDR3 regions. An initial round of RT-PCR targeting the TCR CDR3 relied on the HTBI primer set. TCRdb reprocessed the multiplex PCR reads via MiXCR and lists one record per CDR3 protein. The table lists approximately 620,000 distinct CDR3 sequences, approximately 13% of them singletons. The sample consisted of blood. These receptors were taken from a woman in her twenties or thirties with Graves' hyperthyroidism that later progressed to Graves' ophthalmopathy.

About this clonotype: This may come from a read error, since a much larger clone is one base off. The chain is built from TRBV2 and TRBJ2-1, with 8 bases identical to TRBD1. The germline CDR1 and CDR2 sequences are SNHLY and FYNNEI. The length of the CDR3 is 17 residues. V lost 5 bases and J lost 9; bases outside the gene matches: 18. CDR3 protein: CASSYPRGRGPYREQFF. The CDR3 coding sequence is TGTGCCAGCAGTTACCCCCGGGGCAGGGGGCCCTACCGTGAGCAGTTCTTC.

The rearrangement links TRBV24-1 to TRBJ2-3, with D unresolved. The ends were cut back, 1 base at V and 4 bases at J, with 14 bases in the middle. This CDR3 region has 16 residues. CDR1 is KGHDR and CDR2 is SFDVKD in the germline V gene. The chain's CDR3 is CATSDFLGGIADTQYF. The CDR3 DNA reads as TGTGCCACCAGTGATTTTCTAGGCGGAATAGCAGATACGCAGTATTTT.

CDR3 bases: TGTGCCAGCAGTTTAGGGGGGGACAGGGGCTTCTACGAGCAGTACTTC. It translates to CASSLGGDRGFYEQYF. This chain links TRBV12-3 or TRBV12-4 with TRBJ2-7; TRBD1 matches at 10 bases. J lost 3 bases, V lost 1 base, and 6 bases had no gene match. The CDR3 spans 16 residues.

Many counts were recorded for this clonotype. The chain joins TRBV20-1 to TRBJ2-1, with D perhaps matching TRBD2 (5 bases). The CDR3 consists of 16 residues. The germline V gene encodes CDR1 DFQATT and CDR2 SNEGSKA (reference sequence). V lost 2 bases and J lost 5, with 19 bases in between. The CDR3 sequence is CSARNPLAPRDNEQFF. DNA of the CDR3: TGCAGTGCTAGAAACCCCCTAGCTCCGAGGGACAATGAGCAGTTCTTC.

In its sample, this clonotype was seen many times. The chain couples TRBV5-1 to TRBJ2-7, with D perhaps matching TRBD1 or TRBD2 (5 bases each). The V gene's germline CDR1 is SGHRS and CDR2 YFSETQ. This CDR3 has 17 residues. V was trimmed by 0 bases and J by 2 bases, leaving 18 bases between them. In DNA form, the CDR3 reads TGCGCCAGCAGCTTGGCCCCCCCTGGGACGTCCGCCTACGAGCAGTACTTC. Its protein is CASSLAPPGTSAYEQYF. Drawing the rest from reference TRBV5-1 and TRBJ2-7, the complete variable domain is KAGVTQTPRYLIKTRGQQVTLSCSPISGHRSVSWYQQTPGQGLQFLFEYFSETQRNKGNFPGRFSGRQFSNSRSEMNVSTLELGDSALYLCASSLAPPGTSAYEQYFGPGTRLTVT.

This clonotype was detected ten times or more. The chain is built from TRBV7-2 and TRBJ2-5; 7 nucleotides align to TRBD1. Germline CDR1 and CDR2: SGHTA and FQGNSA. Unmatched junction bases numbered 4, after V lost 3 bases and J lost 0 bases. The CDR3 loop spans 15 amino acids. The CDR3 DNA is TGTGCCAGCAGCTTCCGGGACAGTTACCAAGAGACCCAGTACTTC. Its protein is CASSFRDSYQETQYF.

The sample holds many counts of this clonotype. The chain links TRBV27 to TRBJ1-2; tentative D call: TRBD1 (5 bases). This CDR3 contains 16 residues. Trimming removed 8 bases from V and 6 bases from J, with 25 bases in between. Germline loops: CDR1 MNHEY, CDR2 SMNVEV (reference sequence). CDR3 nucleotides: TGTGCCAGCGCCCCAATGGGGGGGAACTTTTGGGATGGCTACACCTTC. Protein: CASAPMGGNFWDGYTF.

Ten or more counts support this clonotype. The chain carries TRBV7-2 and TRBJ1-6; perhaps TRBD1 as D (5 bases). From germline, CDR1 is SGHTA and CDR2 FQGNSA. The CDR3 sequence is 15 residues long. Trimming cost V 5 bases and J 10 bases, with 18 bases left between them. DNA for the CDR3: TGTGCCAGCAGCCTCCGGGACTTTCCCCAGTCACCCCTCCACTTT. Translated: CASSLRDFPQSPLHF.

The gene calls are TRBV4-1 and TRBJ2-1, with 8 bases fitting TRBD2. V gave up 0 bases and J gave up 7 bases; unmatched junction bases: 8. The CDR3 has 16 residues. The germline V gene has CDR1 MGHRA and CDR2 YSYEKL. The CDR3 region is CASSQDPSGRKNEQFF. The CDR3 DNA is TGCGCCAGCAGCCAAGATCCGAGCGGGAGAAAGAATGAGCAGTTCTTC.

This clonotype has more than one count but fewer than ten. The gene calls are TRBV6-2 or TRBV6-3 and TRBJ2-2; 8 bases are shared with TRBD2. The CDR3 covers 18 residues. J lost 4 bases, V lost 0 bases, and 10 bases had no gene match. Germline CDR1 and CDR2: MNHEY and SVGEGT. The CDR3 DNA reads as TGTGCCAGCAGTTACTCGAGTTCGCGGGAGGATGGCACCGGGGAGCTGTTTTTT. It translates to CASSYSSSREDGTGELFF.

This clonotype was counted ten times or more. V and J are TRBV9 and TRBJ1-2; D is ambiguous. Germline values: CDR1 SGDLS, CDR2 YYNGEE. The V end was cut by 0 bases, the J end by 1 base, with 7 bases between. The CDR3 contains 14 residues. The CDR3 loop is CASSVDEYNYGYTF. In DNA, the CDR3 is TGTGCCAGCAGCGTAGACGAATATAACTATGGCTACACCTTC. The entire variable domain, with the rest obtained from reference TRBV9 and TRBJ1-2, is as follows: DSGVTQTPKHLITATGQRVTLRCSPRSGDLSVYWYQQSLDQGLQFLIQYYNGEERAKGNILERFSAQQFPDLHSELNLSSLELGDSALYFCASSVDEYNYGYTFGSGTRLTVV.

The V and J genes are TRBV20-1 and TRBJ2-2; a possible D gene is TRBD2 (6 bases). CDR3 length equals 14 residues. Between the trimmed V and J ends, which lost 6 bases and 1 base, there was a span of 12 bases. CDR1 is DFQATT, CDR2 SNEGSKA, per germline (reference sequence). Here the CDR3 reads CSARLRENTGELFF. Written as DNA, the CDR3 is TGCAGTGCGAGACTGCGGGAGAACACCGGGGAGCTGTTTTTT.

On this clonotype: A much larger clone lies one base from this, so it may be a read error. The genes are TRBV30 and TRBJ2-1; 9 bases are shared with TRBD1. V was pared by 5 bases and J by 1 base, with 6 bases of the junction left unmatched. The CDR3 covers 15 residues. The germline CDR1 and CDR2 sequences are GTSNPN and SVGIG (reference sequence). The CDR3 DNA is TGTGCCTGGGGGCGCGGGACAGGGTCCTACAATGAGCAGTTCTTC. Amino acids: CAWGRGTGSYNEQFF.

This clonotype has ten or more counts. V and J are TRBV2 and TRBJ1-5; TRBD1 is a possible D gene (6 bases). The CDR3 sequence is 15 residues long. The germline gives CDR1 SNHLY, CDR2 FYNNEI. The V gene lost 8 bases and the J gene lost 0 bases, with 14 bases spanning the gap. The CDR3 DNA follows: TGTGCCAGCGGATTGGGACAAGCTAGCAATCAGCCCCAGCATTTT. Its protein product is CASGLGQASNQPQHF. Together with reference TRBV2 and TRBJ1-5, the CDR3 gives the full variable domain: EPEVTQTPSHQVTQMGQEVILRCVPISNHLYFYWYRQILGQKVEFLVSFYNNEISEKSEIFDDQFSVERPDGSNFTLKIRSTKLEDSAMYFCASGLGQASNQPQHFGDGTRLSIL.

About this clonotype: A read error may be the cause here, since a much bigger clone is one base away. The genes are TRBV9 and TRBJ2-3; TRBD2 aligns across 11 bases. Germline CDR1 reads SGDLS; CDR2 reads YYNGEE. This CDR3 region has 15 residues. Germline trimming cut 7 bases from V and 6 bases from J; bases unmatched to any gene: 10. The CDR3: CASRRSGRAGDTQYF. The CDR3 coding sequence is TGTGCCAGCCGCCGTAGCGGGAGGGCCGGGGATACGCAGTATTTT. Full variable domain (rest looked up from reference TRBV9 and TRBJ2-3): DSGVTQTPKHLITATGQRVTLRCSPRSGDLSVYWYQQSLDQGLQFLIQYYNGEERAKGNILERFSAQQFPDLHSELNLSSLELGDSALYFCASRRSGRAGDTQYFGPGTRLTVL.

V is TRBV14 and J is TRBJ2-1; D is perhaps TRBD1 (6 bases). The V end was cut by 4 bases, the J end by 5 bases, with 21 bases between. The CDR3 loop spans 17 amino acids. CDR1 SGHDN and CDR2 FVKESK come from the germline V gene. CDR3 sequence: CASSPFEVTGQDNEQFF. In DNA form, the CDR3 reads TGTGCCAGCAGCCCTTTCGAGGTGACAGGCCAAGACAATGAGCAGTTCTTC.

This clonotype has ten or more counts. The V call is TRBV28, the J call TRBJ1-2; D is uncertain. The CDR3 length is 14 residues. Trimming removed 5 bases from V and 4 bases from J, with 14 bases in between. Germline-derived CDR1 and CDR2 are MDHEN and SYDVKM. In nucleotides, the CDR3 is TGTGCCAGCAGTCCTCCCGCTGCAACCTATGGCTACACCTTC. It encodes CASSPPAATYGYTF.

This clonotype appeared many times. The chain joins TRBV28 to TRBJ1-4; 9 bases are shared with TRBD1. Germline V gene data show CDR1 as MDHEN and CDR2 as SYDVKM. The CDR3 runs 15 residues. With 4 bases clipped from V and 6 bases from J, the junction kept 6 bases outside the gene matches. CDR3 nucleotides: TGTGCCAGCAGTTCGGTCAGGGACAGGGATGAAAAACTGTTTTTT. This translates into CASSSVRDRDEKLFF.

This clonotype was recorded many times. The chain combines TRBV6-5 with TRBJ1-1; the D gene is possibly TRBD1 (5 bases). V was shortened by 2 bases and J by 1 base, with 8 bases between the two germline ends. CDR1 MNHEY and CDR2 SVGAGI come from the germline V gene. The length of the CDR3 is 14 residues. The chain's CDR3 is CASSYRQGNTEAFF. The CDR3 DNA reads TGTGCCAGCAGTTACAGGCAGGGGAACACTGAAGCTTTCTTT.

The chain joins TRBV27 to TRBJ2-6, with 7 bases matching TRBD2. Germline V gives CDR1 MNHEY, CDR2 SMNVEV (reference sequence). V was pared by 2 bases and J by 3 bases, with 13 bases of the junction left unmatched. This CDR3 spans 19 amino acids. The CDR3 here is CASSLLGGVYLDGANVLTF. Here the CDR3 DNA reads TGTGCCAGCAGTTTACTGGGAGGGGTCTATCTCGATGGGGCCAACGTCCTGACTTTC.

This clonotype appeared many times. This chain joins TRBV9 and TRBJ2-7; D possibly corresponds to TRBD2 (5 bases). V lost 0 bases to trimming and J lost 6 bases, with 13 bases between them. The CDR3 is 14 amino acids. Germline V gene lookup returns CDR1 SGDLS and CDR2 YYNGEE. The CDR3 sequence is CASSVESGLGEQYF. For the CDR3, the DNA is TGTGCCAGCAGCGTAGAGAGCGGTCTAGGCGAGCAGTACTTC.

This chain uses TRBV9 with TRBJ2-3, with 11 bases fitting TRBD2. This CDR3 is built from 14 residues. Germline lookup yields CDR1 SGDLS and CDR2 YYNGEE. V dropped 7 bases and J dropped 7; count of bases not matched to a gene: 8. The DNA of the CDR3 is TGTGCCAGCCGCGGGACTAGCGGTGAGAATACGCAGTATTTT. Its translation: CASRGTSGENTQYF. Full variable domain (remainder filled in from reference TRBV9 and TRBJ2-3): DSGVTQTPKHLITATGQRVTLRCSPRSGDLSVYWYQQSLDQGLQFLIQYYNGEERAKGNILERFSAQQFPDLHSELNLSSLELGDSALYFCASRGTSGENTQYFGPGTRLTVL.

Turning to this clonotype: A much larger clone is a single base away; this may be a read error. The chain is built from TRBV12-3 or TRBV12-4 and TRBJ2-1; D gene uncertain. The V gene lost 2 bases and the J gene lost 14 bases, with 16 bases spanning the gap. This CDR3 spans 13 amino acids. CDR3 sequence reads: CASSLLDGTGEFF. The CDR3 nucleotides read TGTGCCAGCAGTTTATTAGACGGCACTGGTGAGTTCTTC.

This clonotype was seen at least ten times. The chain has TRBV28 and TRBJ2-5; TRBD2 might be the D (6 bases). CDR1 MDHEN and CDR2 SYDVKM come from the germline V gene. CDR3 size: 15 residues. V lost 6 bases and J 1 base, leaving 15 bases between the germline ends. This CDR3 is CASSNPEGLQETQYF. The CDR3 nucleotides are TGTGCCAGCAGCAACCCGGAGGGCCTCCAAGAGACCCAGTACTTC. Full variable domain (remainder filled in from reference TRBV28 and TRBJ2-5): DVKVTQSSRYLVKRTGEKVFLECVQDMDHENMFWYRQDPGLGLRLIYFSYDVKMKEKGDIPEGYSVSREKKERFSLILESASTNQTSMYLCASSNPEGLQETQYFGPGTRLLVL.

This chain's CDR3 is CASSSWSKVGNTIYF. The CDR3 DNA reads as TGTGCCAGCAGTTCATGGTCCAAAGTTGGAAACACCATATATTTT. The V call is TRBV12-3 or TRBV12-4, the J call TRBJ1-3; D not certain. This CDR3 contains 15 residues. V gave up 4 bases and J gave up 3 bases, with 13 bases separating them.

The gene calls are TRBV5-4 and TRBJ2-5; 7 bases fit TRBD2. The V gene's germline CDR1 is SGHNT and CDR2 YYREEE (reference sequence). V gave up 1 base and J gave up 5 bases; unmatched junction bases: 2. There are 13 residues in the CDR3. The DNA of the CDR3 is TGTGCCAGCAGCTTGACTAGCGAGGAGACCCAGTACTTC. Its protein product is CASSLTSEETQYF.